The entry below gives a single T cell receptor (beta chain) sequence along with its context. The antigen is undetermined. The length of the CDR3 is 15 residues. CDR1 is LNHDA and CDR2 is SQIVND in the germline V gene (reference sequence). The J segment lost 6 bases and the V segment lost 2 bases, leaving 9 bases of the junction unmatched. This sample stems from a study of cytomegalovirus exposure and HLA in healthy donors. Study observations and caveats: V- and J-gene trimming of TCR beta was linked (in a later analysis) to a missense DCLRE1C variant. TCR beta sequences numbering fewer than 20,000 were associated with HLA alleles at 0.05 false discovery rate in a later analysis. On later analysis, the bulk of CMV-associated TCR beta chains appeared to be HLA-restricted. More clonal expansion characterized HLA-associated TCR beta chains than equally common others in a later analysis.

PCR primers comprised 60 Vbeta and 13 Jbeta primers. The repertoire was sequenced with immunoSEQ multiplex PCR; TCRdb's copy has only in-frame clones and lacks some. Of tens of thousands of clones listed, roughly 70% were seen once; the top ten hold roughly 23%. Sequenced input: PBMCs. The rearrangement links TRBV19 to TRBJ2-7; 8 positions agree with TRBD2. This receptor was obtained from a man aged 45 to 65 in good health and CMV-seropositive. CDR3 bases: TGTGCCAGTAGTATACTACTAGCGGCGGCTTCCGAGCAGTACTTC. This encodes CASSILLAAASEQYF.